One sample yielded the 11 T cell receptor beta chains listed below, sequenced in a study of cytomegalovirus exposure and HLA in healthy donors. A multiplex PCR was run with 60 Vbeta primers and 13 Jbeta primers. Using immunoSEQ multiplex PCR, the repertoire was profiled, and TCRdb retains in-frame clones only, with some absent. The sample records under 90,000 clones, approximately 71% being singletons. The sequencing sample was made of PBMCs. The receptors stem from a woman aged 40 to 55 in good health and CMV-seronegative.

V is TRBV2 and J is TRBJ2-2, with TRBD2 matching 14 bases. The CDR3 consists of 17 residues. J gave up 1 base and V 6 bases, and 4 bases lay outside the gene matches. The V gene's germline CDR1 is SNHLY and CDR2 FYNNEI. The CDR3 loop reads CASRGTSGGLNTGELFF. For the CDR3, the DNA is TGTGCCAGCAGGGGGACTAGCGGGGGCCTGAACACCGGGGAGCTGTTTTTT.

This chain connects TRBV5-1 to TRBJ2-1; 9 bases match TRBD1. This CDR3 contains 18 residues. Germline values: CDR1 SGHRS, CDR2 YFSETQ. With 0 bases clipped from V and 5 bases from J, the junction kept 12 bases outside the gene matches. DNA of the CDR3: TGCGCCAGCAGCTTGGTTTGGAGGGACAGGGAAAAGGACAATGAGCAGTTCTTC. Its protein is CASSLVWRDREKDNEQFF.

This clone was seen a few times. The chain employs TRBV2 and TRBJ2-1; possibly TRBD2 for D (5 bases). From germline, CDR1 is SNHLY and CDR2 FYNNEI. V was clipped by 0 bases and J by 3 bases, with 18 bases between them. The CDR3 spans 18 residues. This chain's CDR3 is CASSEALWGALGYNEQFF. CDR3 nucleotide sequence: TGTGCCAGCAGTGAAGCGCTTTGGGGAGCACTCGGCTACAATGAGCAGTTCTTC.

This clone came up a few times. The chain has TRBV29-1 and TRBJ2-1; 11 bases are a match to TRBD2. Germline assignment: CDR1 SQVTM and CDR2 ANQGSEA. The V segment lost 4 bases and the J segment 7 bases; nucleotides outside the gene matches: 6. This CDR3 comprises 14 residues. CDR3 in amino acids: CSVGRLAGPNEQFF. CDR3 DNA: TGCAGCGTTGGTCGACTAGCGGGACCTAATGAGCAGTTCTTC.

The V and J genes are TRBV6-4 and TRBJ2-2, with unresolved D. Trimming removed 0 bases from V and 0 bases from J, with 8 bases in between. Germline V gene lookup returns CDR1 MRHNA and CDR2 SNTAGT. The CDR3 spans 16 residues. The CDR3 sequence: CASSDSFRTNTGELFF. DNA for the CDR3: TGTGCCAGCAGTGACTCGTTCAGAACGAACACCGGGGAGCTGTTTTTT.

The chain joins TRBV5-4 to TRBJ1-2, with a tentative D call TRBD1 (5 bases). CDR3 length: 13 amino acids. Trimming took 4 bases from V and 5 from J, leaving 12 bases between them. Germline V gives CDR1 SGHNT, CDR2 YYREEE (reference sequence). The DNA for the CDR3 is TGTGCCAGCAGCCCGGGACTTCAATATGGCTACACCTTC. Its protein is CASSPGLQYGYTF.

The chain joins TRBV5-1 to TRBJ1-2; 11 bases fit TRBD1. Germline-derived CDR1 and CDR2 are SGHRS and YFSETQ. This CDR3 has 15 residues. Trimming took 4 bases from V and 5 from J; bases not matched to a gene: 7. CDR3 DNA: TGCGCCAGCAGCCCCGGACAGGGGGCCGTTTATGGCTACACCTTC. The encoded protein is CASSPGQGAVYGYTF.

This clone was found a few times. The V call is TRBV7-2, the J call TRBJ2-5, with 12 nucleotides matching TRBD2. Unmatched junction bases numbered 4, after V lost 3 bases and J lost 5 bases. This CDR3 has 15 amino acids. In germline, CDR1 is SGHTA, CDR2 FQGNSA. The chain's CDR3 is CASSFGLAGGETQYF. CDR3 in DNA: TGTGCCAGCAGCTTCGGTCTAGCGGGAGGGGAGACCCAGTACTTC.

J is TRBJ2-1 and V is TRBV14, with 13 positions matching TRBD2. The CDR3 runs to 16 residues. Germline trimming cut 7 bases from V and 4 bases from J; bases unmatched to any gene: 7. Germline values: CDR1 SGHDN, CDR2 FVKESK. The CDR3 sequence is CASKGTSGATYNEQFF. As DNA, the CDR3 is TGTGCCAGCAAAGGGACTAGCGGGGCTACATACAATGAGCAGTTCTTC.

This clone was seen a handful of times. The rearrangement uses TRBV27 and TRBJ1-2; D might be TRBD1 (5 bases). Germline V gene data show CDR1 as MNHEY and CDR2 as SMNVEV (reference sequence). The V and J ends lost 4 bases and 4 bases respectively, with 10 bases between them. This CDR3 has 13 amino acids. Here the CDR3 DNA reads TGTGCCAGCAGTTCACGGCAGGGCTATGGCTACACCTTC. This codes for CASSSRQGYGYTF.

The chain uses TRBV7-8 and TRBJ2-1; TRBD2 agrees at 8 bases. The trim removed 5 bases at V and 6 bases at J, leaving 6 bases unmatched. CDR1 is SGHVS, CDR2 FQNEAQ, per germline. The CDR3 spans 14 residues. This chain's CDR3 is CASSPGTRSNEQFF. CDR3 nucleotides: TGTGCCAGCAGCCCTGGGACTAGGAGCAATGAGCAGTTCTTC.